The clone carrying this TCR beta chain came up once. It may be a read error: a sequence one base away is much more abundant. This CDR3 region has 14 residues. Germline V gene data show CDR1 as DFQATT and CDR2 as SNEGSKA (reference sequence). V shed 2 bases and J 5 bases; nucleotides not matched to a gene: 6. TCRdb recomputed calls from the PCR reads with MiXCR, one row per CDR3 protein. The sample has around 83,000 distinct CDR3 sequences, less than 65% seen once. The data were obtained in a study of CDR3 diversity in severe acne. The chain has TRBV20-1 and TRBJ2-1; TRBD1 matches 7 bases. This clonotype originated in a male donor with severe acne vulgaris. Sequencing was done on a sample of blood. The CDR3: CSARKGAYHNEQFF. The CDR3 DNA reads TGCAGTGCTAGAAAGGGGGCTTACCACAATGAGCAGTTCTTC.